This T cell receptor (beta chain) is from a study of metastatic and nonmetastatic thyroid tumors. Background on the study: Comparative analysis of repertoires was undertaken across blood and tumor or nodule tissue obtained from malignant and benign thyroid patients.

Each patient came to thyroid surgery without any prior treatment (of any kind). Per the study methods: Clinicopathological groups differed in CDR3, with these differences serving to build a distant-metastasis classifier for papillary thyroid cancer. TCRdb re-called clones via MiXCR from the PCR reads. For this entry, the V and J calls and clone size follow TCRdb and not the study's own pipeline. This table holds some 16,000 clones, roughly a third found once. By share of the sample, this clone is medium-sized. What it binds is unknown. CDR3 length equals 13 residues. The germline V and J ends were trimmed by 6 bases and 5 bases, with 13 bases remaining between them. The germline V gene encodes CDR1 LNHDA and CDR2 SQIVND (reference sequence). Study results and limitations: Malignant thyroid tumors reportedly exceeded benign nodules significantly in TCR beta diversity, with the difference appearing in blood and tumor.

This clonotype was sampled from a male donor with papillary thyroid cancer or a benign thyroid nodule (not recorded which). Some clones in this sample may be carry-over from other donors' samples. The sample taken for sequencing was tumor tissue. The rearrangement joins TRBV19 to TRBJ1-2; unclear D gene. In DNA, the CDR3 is TGTGCCAGTAGCCCTTACAGTCAATATGGCTACACCTTC. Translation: CASSPYSQYGYTF.